Sequencing of this TCR beta chain was carried out in a study of OX40 agonist ivuxolimab in advanced cancers. Across the study: Patients receiving dose escalation had hepatocellular carcinoma, melanoma, renal cell or head and neck cancer. Two patients with cutaneous melanoma and one with hepatocellular carcinoma, three in total, showed partial responses.

The investigators sampled blood at baseline, at cycle 4 day 1, and at cycle 7 day 1. This table comes from immunoSEQ multiplex PCR, and its TCRdb copy is limited to in-frame clones, with some not included. The sample has some 49,000 clones; about 85% are singletons. The V end was cut by 5 bases, the J end by 7 bases, with 11 bases between. This CDR3 region has 12 residues. Germline V CDR1 and CDR2: MGHRA, YSYEKL. Sequencing was performed on CD4+ or CD8+ T cells sorted from blood, taken in a trial of the OX40 agonist ivuxolimab. The J gene is TRBJ1-2, the V gene TRBV4-1; no reliable D call. The sequence was obtained from an adult with an advanced solid tumor such as melanoma, head and neck, liver or kidney cancer. CDR3 sequence reads: CASSAERAGYTF. CDR3 coding DNA: TGCGCCAGCAGCGCAGAGAGGGCTGGCTACACCTTC.